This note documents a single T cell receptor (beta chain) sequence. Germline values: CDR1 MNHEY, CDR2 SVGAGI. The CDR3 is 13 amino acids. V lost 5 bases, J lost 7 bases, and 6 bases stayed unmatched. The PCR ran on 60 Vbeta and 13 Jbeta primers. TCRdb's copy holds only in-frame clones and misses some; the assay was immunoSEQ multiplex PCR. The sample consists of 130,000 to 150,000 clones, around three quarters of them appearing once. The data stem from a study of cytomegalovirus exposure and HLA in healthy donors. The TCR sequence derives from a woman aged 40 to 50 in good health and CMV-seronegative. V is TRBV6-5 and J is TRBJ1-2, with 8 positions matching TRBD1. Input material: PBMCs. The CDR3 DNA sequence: TGTGCCAGCAGTGAAAGAGACAGGGGTGGCTACACCTTC. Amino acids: CASSERDRGGYTF.